This T cell receptor beta chain appears in the sequencing data of a study of cytomegalovirus exposure and HLA in healthy donors. Trimming left V 5 bases short and J 3 bases short, with 10 bases between. The CDR3 sequence is 13 residues long. CDR1 and CDR2 from the germline V gene are GTSNPN and SVGIG (reference sequence). Concerning this clone itself: Its cognate antigen is unknown.

General study findings and limits: Previously analyzed data showed that most TCR beta V segments were productive at a frequency of about 87% or about 30%. The Asian-associated ancestry cluster reportedly had fewer N-insertions than the roughly 670-donor mean in a later analysis. An assumption of roughly uniform sequencing depth across donors underlay the presence/absence analyses. Under in vitro conditions, a few CMV-associated chains were confirmed as specific for CMV antigens.

60 Vbeta and 13 Jbeta primers were used in PCR. Clones were sequenced by immunoSEQ multiplex PCR, and TCRdb holds only the in-frame ones, with some missing. The sample includes roughly 180,000 clones, around 85% of them seen just once. Sequences were obtained from PBMCs. The TCR was taken from a boy aged 2-9 years in good health and CMV-seronegative. This chain uses TRBV30 with TRBJ1-4; weak D call: TRBD1 (6 bases). The CDR3 coding sequence is TGTGCCTGGTCAGGGGTCGCTAATGAAAAACTGTTTTTT. Amino acids: CAWSGVANEKLFF.